The clone carrying this T cell receptor (beta chain) was seen repeatedly, ten times or more. Its antigen is not identified. Amplification of TCR beta CDR3 regions was performed using RNA transcripts as template. In the first-round RT-PCR of the TCR CDR3, the HTBI primer set was used. TCRdb fed the multiplex PCR reads into MiXCR, producing one record per CDR3 protein. The sample lists around 600,000 distinct CDR3 sequences; 13% to 15% were seen once. The data belong to a study of T cells in Graves' hyperthyroidism and ophthalmopathy. As for the study in general: Peripheral blood draws took place at initial diagnosis, ahead of any treatment. Study results and limitations: Blood also contained most expanded thyroid clonotypes above 0.001.

A patient was excluded if there was uncontrolled infection, other autoimmune disease, pregnancy or lactation. The CDR3 is made up of 15 amino acids. Germline lookup yields CDR1 SNHLY and CDR2 FYNNEI. Trimming took off 6 bases at V and 10 bases at J, with 22 bases between the two ends. Sequences were obtained from blood. The TCR comes from a woman under 30 with Graves' ophthalmopathy. This chain links TRBV2 with TRBJ2-1, with a weak D call TRBD2 (6 bases). CDR3 sequence (DNA): TGTGCCAGCAGCGCGCCCTCCCGTCCGGGACTGGAGCAGTTCTTC. Translating gives CASSAPSRPGLEQFF.